These 27 T cell receptor beta chains share one sample of origin, sequenced in a study of T-cell memory formation after mild COVID-19. TCRdb recomputed calls from the 5' RACE reads with MiXCR, one row per CDR3 protein. The table shows 290,000 or so distinct CDR3 sequences, with around 19% occurring only once. The sequenced sample was PBMCs or a T cell subset sorted from them (not recorded which). Source of these receptors: a man between 18 and 29 years old who had mild COVID-19 (a few samples of this study predate the infection). Cell type and time point are not known.

The V gene is TRBV4-3, the J gene TRBJ2-7; D assignment may be TRBD1 or TRBD2 (5 bases each). The V gene's germline CDR1 is LGHNA and CDR2 YSLEER. The CDR3 sequence is 15 residues long. The ends were cut back, 4 bases at V and 6 bases at J, with 19 bases in the middle. CDR3: CASSPPGAEYSEQYF. The DNA of the CDR3 is TGCGCCAGCAGCCCTCCCGGGGCGGAATATAGCGAGCAGTACTTC.

The chain recombines TRBV7-2 with TRBJ2-5; tentative D call: TRBD1 (5 bases). The ends were cut back, 1 base at V and 4 bases at J, with 16 bases in the middle. Germline V CDR1 and CDR2: SGHTA, FQGNSA. The CDR3 runs 16 residues. CDR3 loop: CASSLVGTGGLETQYF. The CDR3 DNA sequence: TGTGCCAGCAGCTTAGTCGGAACAGGCGGTTTAGAGACCCAGTACTTC.

This clonotype has more than one count but fewer than ten. The V call is TRBV7-8, the J call TRBJ2-2, with D perhaps given as TRBD1 or TRBD2 (5 bases each). The germline V gene encodes CDR1 SGHVS and CDR2 FQNEAQ. This CDR3 has 15 amino acids. V gave up 11 bases and J gave up 5 bases, with 21 bases separating them. CDR3 sequence (DNA): TGTGCCGCCGAGGGGTTGGCTGGCGGGACCGGGGAGCTGTTTTTT. Protein product: CAAEGLAGGTGELFF.

The chain couples TRBV3-1 to TRBJ1-2; the D is unclear. V shed 1 base and J shed 1 base, with 13 bases lying between them. CDR1 and CDR2 from the germline V gene are LGHDT and YNNKEL (reference sequence). This CDR3 spans 16 amino acids. For the CDR3, the DNA is TGTGCCAGCAGCCAAGGAGTAGGAGGTTTTAACTATGGCTACACCTTC. Its protein is CASSQGVGGFNYGYTF. The complete variable domain, with remaining parts taken from reference TRBV3-1 and TRBJ1-2, reads DTAVSQTPKYLVTQMGNDKSIKCEQNLGHDTMYWYKQDSKKFLKIMFSYNNKELIINETVPNRFSPKSPDKAHLNLHINSLELGDSAVYFCASSQGVGGFNYGYTFGSGTRLTVV.

This clonotype was observed at least ten times. The rearrangement joins TRBV5-1 to TRBJ1-5, with TRBD1 identical over 7 bases. This CDR3 comprises 14 residues. Germline CDR1 SGHRS, CDR2 YFSETQ. V lost 4 bases and J lost 5; bases outside the gene matches: 6. The CDR3 protein is CASSQWTGDQPQHF. For the CDR3, the DNA is TGCGCCAGCAGCCAGTGGACAGGCGATCAGCCCCAGCATTTT.

In this sample, this clonotype turned up a few times. V usage is TRBV29-1 and J usage is TRBJ1-1; no clear D gene. Germline V gene sequence: CDR1 SQVTM, CDR2 ANQGSEA. Trimming left V 4 bases short and J 1 base short, with 10 bases between. The CDR3 is 13 residues long. The CDR3: CSVVGRGNTEAFF. The CDR3 region has the DNA TGCAGCGTTGTGGGGAGAGGGAACACTGAAGCTTTCTTT.

This clonotype was detected only a few times. The chain combines TRBV15 with TRBJ1-5; D unclear. Germline V gives CDR1 LNHNV, CDR2 YYDKDF (reference sequence). V was cut by 0 bases and J by 5 bases, with 8 bases left in between. CDR3 length: 14 amino acids. The CDR3 reads CATSRDALYQPQHF. The DNA for the CDR3 is TGTGCCACCAGCAGAGATGCTCTATATCAGCCCCAGCATTTT.

This clonotype came up a few times. The chain combines TRBV5-1 with TRBJ1-1; 10 nucleotides align to TRBD1. V lost 6 bases, J lost 3 bases, and 2 bases stayed unmatched. Germline-derived CDR1 and CDR2 are SGHRS and YFSETQ. The CDR3 sequence is 13 residues long. The CDR3 DNA is TGCGCCAGCAATGGACAGGGGGACACTGAAGCTTTCTTT. This codes for CASNGQGDTEAFF.

The V call is TRBV12-3 or TRBV12-4, the J call TRBJ1-1; 7 bases line up with TRBD1. CDR3 length equals 13 residues. V was clipped by 5 bases and J by 6 bases; unmatched bases: 6. The CDR3 loop is CASSVQGVAEAFF. The CDR3 nucleotides read TGTGCCAGCAGTGTCCAGGGGGTCGCTGAAGCTTTCTTT.

This clonotype was observed a few times. The chain has TRBV4-1 and TRBJ2-3, with TRBD2 as a possible D gene (6 bases). The CDR3 loop spans 15 amino acids. Looked up from germline, CDR1 is MGHRA and CDR2 is YSYEKL. Trimming left V 0 bases short and J 4 bases short, with 11 bases between. This CDR3 is CASSQDPGTPDTQYF. The CDR3 DNA follows: TGCGCCAGCAGCCAAGACCCAGGGACTCCAGATACGCAGTATTTT.

The genes are TRBV7-6 and TRBJ2-2; TRBD2 is a possible D gene (7 bases). Germline V gene lookup returns CDR1 SGHVS and CDR2 FNYEAQ. Trimming took off 5 bases at V and 4 bases at J, with 11 bases between the two ends. CDR3 length: 14 amino acids. The CDR3 here is CASSPAGATGELFF. CDR3 coding DNA: TGTGCCAGCAGCCCGGCGGGGGCCACCGGGGAGCTGTTTTTT.

This clonotype has only a few counts. J is TRBJ2-3 and V is TRBV12-3 or TRBV12-4, with a weak D call TRBD2 (5 bases). The CDR3 has 12 amino acids. Trimming stripped 6 bases from V and 9 bases from J, with 13 bases between. Written as DNA, the CDR3 is TGTGCCAGCAGCCCCGACGGGAACACGCAGTATTTT. Its translation: CASSPDGNTQYF.

The gene calls are TRBV7-2 and TRBJ2-5; D is tentatively TRBD1 or TRBD2 (5 bases each). CDR3 length equals 14 residues. The V and J ends lost 3 bases and 9 bases respectively, with 17 bases between them. Per the germline V gene, CDR1 is SGHTA and CDR2 is FQGNSA. In nucleotides, the CDR3 is TGTGCCAGCAGCTTGGATACTAGGCTAGGGGCCCAGTACTTC. This translates into CASSLDTRLGAQYF.

This clonotype was detected a few times. The V gene is TRBV5-1, the J gene TRBJ2-2; D ambiguous. Per the germline V gene, CDR1 is SGHRS and CDR2 is YFSETQ. Deletions cut 4 bases from V and 2 bases from J, with 9 bases between. This CDR3 comprises 14 residues. CDR3 protein: CASSPRPNTGELFF. The DNA of the CDR3 is TGCGCCAGCAGCCCACGACCAAACACCGGGGAGCTGTTTTTT.

This chain uses TRBV7-9 with TRBJ2-1; 7 bases agree with TRBD2. The V and J ends lost 4 bases and 6 bases, in that order; junction bases with no gene match: 6. The CDR3 sequence is 14 residues long. CDR1 and CDR2 from the germline V gene are SEHNR and FQNEAQ (reference sequence). As DNA, the CDR3 is TGTGCCAGCAGCTCGCGGGGGTATGGCAATGAGCAGTTCTTC. Translated: CASSSRGYGNEQFF.

The chain has TRBV7-2 and TRBJ2-7; TRBD2 aligns across 7 bases. Germline lookup yields CDR1 SGHTA and CDR2 FQGNSA. The CDR3 runs 15 residues. V lost 4 bases and J lost 0; bases outside the gene matches: 6. The CDR3 nucleotides read TGTGCCAGCAGCTGGGGCGTAGCGGGCTCCTACGAGCAGTACTTC. It is translated as CASSWGVAGSYEQYF.

Many counts were recorded for this clonotype. The chain joins TRBV5-1 to TRBJ2-5; D remains unclear. Germline V gene data show CDR1 as SGHRS and CDR2 as YFSETQ. V lost 4 bases and J 2 bases, leaving 12 bases between the germline ends. CDR3 size: 14 residues. This CDR3 reads CASSVGSIQETQYF. CDR3 in DNA: TGCGCCAGCAGCGTGGGCTCTATACAAGAGACCCAGTACTTC.

This CDR3 reads CASSQGERTTYEQYF. The CDR3 coding sequence is TGCGCCAGCAGCCAAGGGGAGAGGACGACCTACGAGCAGTACTTC. V usage is TRBV4-1 and J usage is TRBJ2-7, with a weak D call TRBD2 (5 bases). Germline loops: CDR1 MGHRA, CDR2 YSYEKL. The CDR3 totals 15 residues. V dropped 1 base and J dropped 2 bases, with 12 bases sitting between them.

This sequence joins TRBV7-2 and TRBJ1-2; possibly TRBD1 for D (6 bases). V was trimmed by 2 bases and J by 4 bases, leaving 11 bases between them. The CDR3 covers 14 residues. Germline lookup yields CDR1 SGHTA and CDR2 FQGNSA. DNA of the CDR3: TGTGCCAGCAGCTTAATAGGACAGAGCTATGGCTACACCTTC. This encodes CASSLIGQSYGYTF.

The rearrangement joins TRBV7-2 to TRBJ2-3; 8 nucleotides agree with TRBD2. This CDR3 comprises 16 residues. Germline V gene lookup returns CDR1 SGHTA and CDR2 FQGNSA. V shed 0 bases, J shed 2 bases, and the junction held 4 bases outside the gene matches. The CDR3 coding sequence is TGTGCCAGCAGCTTAGCGGTAGCGGGGTTCACAGATACGCAGTATTTT. Protein product: CASSLAVAGFTDTQYF.

This clonotype was detected only a few times. This chain uses TRBV2 with TRBJ1-1; D is unresolved. This CDR3 comprises 13 residues. V was pared by 6 bases and J by 4 bases, with 12 bases between. Germline CDR1 reads SNHLY; CDR2 reads FYNNEI. This CDR3 is CASSRAWTTEAFF. For the CDR3, the DNA is TGTGCCAGCAGCCGGGCCTGGACCACTGAAGCTTTCTTT.

The V gene is TRBV6-2 or TRBV6-3, the J gene TRBJ1-5, with a weak D call TRBD1 (6 bases). V was trimmed by 0 bases and J by 2 bases, leaving 8 bases between them. The CDR3 contains 15 residues. Germline assignment: CDR1 MNHEY and CDR2 SVGEGT. CDR3 in DNA: TGTGCCAGCAGTTACTCCAGGACAGGCAATCAGCCCCAGCATTTT. Protein: CASSYSRTGNQPQHF.

The rearrangement joins TRBV5-1 to TRBJ2-4; 7 nucleotides match TRBD1. The CDR3 runs 17 residues. V lost 4 bases and J lost 0; bases outside the gene matches: 10. CDR1 is SGHRS, CDR2 YFSETQ, per germline. As DNA, the CDR3 is TGCGCCAGCAGCCTTACCACAGGGGAACTAGCCAAAAACATTCAGTACTTC. Protein product: CASSLTTGELAKNIQYF.

The chain recombines TRBV7-2 with TRBJ2-7; 9 bases line up with TRBD1. This CDR3 comprises 15 residues. Germline values: CDR1 SGHTA, CDR2 FQGNSA. V gave up 6 bases and J gave up 2 bases; unmatched junction bases: 8. CDR3 amino acids: CASSRGQGNPYEQYF. CDR3 nucleotide sequence: TGTGCCAGCAGTCGTGGACAGGGGAATCCCTACGAGCAGTACTTC.

This clonotype turned up a few times. The J gene is TRBJ2-1, the V gene TRBV15; D call uncertain. V was shortened by 4 bases and J by 0 bases, with 7 bases between the two germline ends. The CDR3 is made up of 14 amino acids. Germline V gives CDR1 LNHNV, CDR2 YYDKDF (reference sequence). The chain's CDR3 is CATSIQSSYNEQFF. The CDR3 bases are TGTGCCACCAGCATCCAGAGCTCCTACAATGAGCAGTTCTTC.

This clonotype has only a few counts. V and J are TRBV20-1 and TRBJ2-5; 7 bases line up with TRBD2. Germline trimming cut 3 bases from V and 5 bases from J; bases unmatched to any gene: 9. The length of the CDR3 is 14 residues. Germline CDR1 and CDR2: DFQATT and SNEGSKA (reference sequence). This chain's CDR3 is CSARGWAGVETQYF. The CDR3 nucleotides read TGCAGTGCTAGGGGATGGGCGGGGGTGGAGACCCAGTACTTC.

This clonotype was seen a few times. The chain links TRBV24-1 to TRBJ2-3; either TRBD1 or TRBD2 may supply D (5 bases each). The CDR3 runs 16 residues. CDR1 is KGHDR and CDR2 is SFDVKD in the germline V gene. V lost 4 bases and J lost 6, with 19 bases in between. CDR3 residues: CATSDPQGGGSDTQYF. Here the CDR3 DNA reads TGTGCCACCAGTGACCCCCAGGGTGGGGGATCGGATACGCAGTATTTT.